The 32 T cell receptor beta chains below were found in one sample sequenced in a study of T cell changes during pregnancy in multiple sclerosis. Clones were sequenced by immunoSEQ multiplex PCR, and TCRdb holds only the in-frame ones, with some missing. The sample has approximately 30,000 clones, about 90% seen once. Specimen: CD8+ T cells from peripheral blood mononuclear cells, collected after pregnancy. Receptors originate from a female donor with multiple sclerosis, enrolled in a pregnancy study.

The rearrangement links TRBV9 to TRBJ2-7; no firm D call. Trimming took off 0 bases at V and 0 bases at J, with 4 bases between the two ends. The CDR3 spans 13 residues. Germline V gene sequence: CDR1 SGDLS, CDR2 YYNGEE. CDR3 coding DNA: TGTGCCAGCAGCGTAGACAGCTCCTACGAGCAGTACTTC. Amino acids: CASSVDSSYEQYF.

CDR3: CASSQGGHYEQYF. The CDR3 nucleotides read TGCGCCAGCAGCCAGGGGGGGCATTACGAGCAGTACTTC. The gene calls are TRBV4-1 and TRBJ2-7, with D maybe TRBD2 (7 bases). The CDR3 contains 13 residues. Per the germline V gene, CDR1 is MGHRA and CDR2 is YSYEKL. V was cut by 3 bases and J by 4 bases, with 10 bases left in between.

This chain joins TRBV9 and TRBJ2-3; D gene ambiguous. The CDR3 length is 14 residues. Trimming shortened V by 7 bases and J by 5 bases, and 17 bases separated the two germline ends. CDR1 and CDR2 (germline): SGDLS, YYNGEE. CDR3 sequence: CASDDPRGGDTQYF. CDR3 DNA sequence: TGTGCCAGCGATGACCCCCGCGGCGGAGATACGCAGTATTTT. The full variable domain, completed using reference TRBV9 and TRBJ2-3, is DSGVTQTPKHLITATGQRVTLRCSPRSGDLSVYWYQQSLDQGLQFLIQYYNGEERAKGNILERFSAQQFPDLHSELNLSSLELGDSALYFCASDDPRGGDTQYFGPGTRLTVL.

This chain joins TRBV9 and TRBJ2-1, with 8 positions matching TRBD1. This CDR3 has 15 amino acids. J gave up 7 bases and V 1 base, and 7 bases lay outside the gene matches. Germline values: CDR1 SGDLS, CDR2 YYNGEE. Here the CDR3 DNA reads TGTGCCAGCAGCGTATACAGGGGGTTTGGGAATGAGCAGTTCTTC. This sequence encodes CASSVYRGFGNEQFF.

This chain's CDR3 is CASSLSLEADTQYF. The DNA for the CDR3 is TGTGCCAGCAGTTTATCTCTTGAGGCAGATACGCAGTATTTT. V usage is TRBV27 and J usage is TRBJ2-3; D unresolved. Germline V gene lookup returns CDR1 MNHEY and CDR2 SMNVEV (reference sequence). The CDR3 is 14 residues long. Trimming removed 0 bases from V and 4 bases from J, with 8 bases in between.

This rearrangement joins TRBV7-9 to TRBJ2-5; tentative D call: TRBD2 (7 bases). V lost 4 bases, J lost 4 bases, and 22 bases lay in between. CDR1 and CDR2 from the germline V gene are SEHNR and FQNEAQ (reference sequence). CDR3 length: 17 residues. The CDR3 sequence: CASSWGGAGEFVETQYF. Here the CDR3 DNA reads TGTGCCAGCAGCTGGGGGGGGGCAGGGGAATTCGTAGAGACCCAGTACTTC.

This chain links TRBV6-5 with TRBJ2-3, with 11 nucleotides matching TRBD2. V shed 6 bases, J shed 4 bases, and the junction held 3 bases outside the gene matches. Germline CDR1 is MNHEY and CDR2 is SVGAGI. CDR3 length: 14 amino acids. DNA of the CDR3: TGTGCCAGCAGCACTAGCGGGGGCTCAGATACGCAGTATTTT. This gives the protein CASSTSGGSDTQYF.

CDR3 sequence reads: CASRLTGNQPQHF. CDR3 DNA: TGTGCCAGCAGACTGACAGGGAATCAGCCCCAGCATTTT. The gene calls are TRBV27 and TRBJ1-5; 7 bases are a match to TRBD1. The CDR3 length is 13 residues. Trimming took 6 bases from V and 4 from J; bases not matched to a gene: 3. Germline V gene lookup returns CDR1 MNHEY and CDR2 SMNVEV (reference sequence).

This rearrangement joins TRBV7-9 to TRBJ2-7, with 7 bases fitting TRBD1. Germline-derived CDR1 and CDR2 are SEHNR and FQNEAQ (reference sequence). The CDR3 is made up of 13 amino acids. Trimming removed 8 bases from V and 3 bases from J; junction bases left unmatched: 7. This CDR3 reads CASGEQGNYEQYF. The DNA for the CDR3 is TGTGCCAGCGGCGAACAGGGGAACTACGAGCAGTACTTC.

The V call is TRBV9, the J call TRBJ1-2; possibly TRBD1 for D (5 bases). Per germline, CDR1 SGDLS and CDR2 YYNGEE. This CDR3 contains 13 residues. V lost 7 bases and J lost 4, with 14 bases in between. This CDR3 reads CASSIGGGYGYTF. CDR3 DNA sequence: TGTGCCAGCTCTATTGGGGGAGGCTATGGCTACACCTTC. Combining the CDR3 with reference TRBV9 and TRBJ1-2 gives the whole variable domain DSGVTQTPKHLITATGQRVTLRCSPRSGDLSVYWYQQSLDQGLQFLIQYYNGEERAKGNILERFSAQQFPDLHSELNLSSLELGDSALYFCASSIGGGYGYTFGSGTRLTVV.

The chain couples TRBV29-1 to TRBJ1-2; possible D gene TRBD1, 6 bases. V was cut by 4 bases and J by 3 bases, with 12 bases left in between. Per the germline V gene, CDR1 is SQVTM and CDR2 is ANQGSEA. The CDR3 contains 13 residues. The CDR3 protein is CSVARDIDYGYTF. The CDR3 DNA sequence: TGCAGCGTTGCCCGGGACATTGACTATGGCTACACCTTC. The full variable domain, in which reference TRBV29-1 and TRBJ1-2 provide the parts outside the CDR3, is SAVISQKPSRDICQRGTSLTIQCQVDSQVTMMFWYRQQPGQSLTLIATANQGSEATYESGFVIDKFPISRPNLTFSTLTVSNMSPEDSSIYLCSVARDIDYGYTFGSGTRLTVV.

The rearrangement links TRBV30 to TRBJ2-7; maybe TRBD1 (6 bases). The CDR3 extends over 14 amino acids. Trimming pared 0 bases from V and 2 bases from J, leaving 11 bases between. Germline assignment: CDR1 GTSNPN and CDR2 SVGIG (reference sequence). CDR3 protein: CAWSVTRGPYEQYF. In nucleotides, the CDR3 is TGTGCCTGGAGTGTAACCAGGGGACCCTACGAGCAGTACTTC.

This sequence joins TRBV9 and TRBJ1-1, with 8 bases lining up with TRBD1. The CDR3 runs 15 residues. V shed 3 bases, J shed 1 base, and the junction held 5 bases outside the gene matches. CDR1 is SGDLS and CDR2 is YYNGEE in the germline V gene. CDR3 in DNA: TGTGCCAGCAGCGCGATACAGGGGGGGAACACTGAAGCTTTCTTT. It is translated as CASSAIQGGNTEAFF.

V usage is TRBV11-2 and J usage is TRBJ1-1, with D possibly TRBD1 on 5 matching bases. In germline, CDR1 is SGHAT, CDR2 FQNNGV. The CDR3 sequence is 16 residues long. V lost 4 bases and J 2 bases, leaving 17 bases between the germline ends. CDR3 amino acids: CASSSTLTGVNTEAFF. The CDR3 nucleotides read TGTGCCAGCAGCTCTACCCTCACAGGAGTAAACACTGAAGCTTTCTTT.

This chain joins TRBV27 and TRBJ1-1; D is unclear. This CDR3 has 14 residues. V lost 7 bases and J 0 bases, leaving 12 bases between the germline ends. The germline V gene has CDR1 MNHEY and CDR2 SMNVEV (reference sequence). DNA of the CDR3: TGTGCCAGCAAGTACCGGAGCCTGAACACTGAAGCTTTCTTT. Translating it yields CASKYRSLNTEAFF.

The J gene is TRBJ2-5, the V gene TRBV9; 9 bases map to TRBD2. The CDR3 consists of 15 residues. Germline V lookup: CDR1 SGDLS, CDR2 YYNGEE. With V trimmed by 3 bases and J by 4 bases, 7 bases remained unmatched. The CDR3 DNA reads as TGTGCCAGCAGCGAGATTTCGCGGGGGGGAGAGACCCAGTACTTC. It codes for CASSEISRGGETQYF.

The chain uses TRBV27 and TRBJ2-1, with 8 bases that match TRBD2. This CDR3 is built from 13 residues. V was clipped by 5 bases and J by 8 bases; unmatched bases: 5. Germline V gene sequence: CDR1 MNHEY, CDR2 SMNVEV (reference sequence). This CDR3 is CASSTGGPDEQFF. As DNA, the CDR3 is TGTGCCAGCAGTACGGGGGGGCCGGATGAGCAGTTCTTC.

CDR3 coding DNA: TGTGCCAGCAGCGGGTGGGGACTAGCGGGGGGTAGGCCCTACAATGAGCAGTTCTTC. It codes for CASSGWGLAGGRPYNEQFF. V and J are TRBV9 and TRBJ2-1; TRBD2 matches at 15 bases. With V trimmed by 3 bases and J by 2 bases, 9 bases remained unmatched. There are 19 residues in the CDR3. CDR1 and CDR2 (germline): SGDLS, YYNGEE.

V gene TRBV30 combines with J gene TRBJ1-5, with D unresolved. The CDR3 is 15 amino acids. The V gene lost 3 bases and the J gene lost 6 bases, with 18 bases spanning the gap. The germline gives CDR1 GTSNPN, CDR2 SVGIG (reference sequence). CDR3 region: CAWRKEGGAIQPQHF. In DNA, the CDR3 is TGTGCCTGGAGAAAAGAGGGCGGCGCAATTCAGCCCCAGCATTTT.

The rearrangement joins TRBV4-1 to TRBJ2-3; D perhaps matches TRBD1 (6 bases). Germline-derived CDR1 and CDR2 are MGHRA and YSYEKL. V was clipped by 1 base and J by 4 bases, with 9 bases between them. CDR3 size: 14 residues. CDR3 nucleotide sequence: TGCGCCAGCAGCCAAGTCAGGGGACCAGATACGCAGTATTTT. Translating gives CASSQVRGPDTQYF.

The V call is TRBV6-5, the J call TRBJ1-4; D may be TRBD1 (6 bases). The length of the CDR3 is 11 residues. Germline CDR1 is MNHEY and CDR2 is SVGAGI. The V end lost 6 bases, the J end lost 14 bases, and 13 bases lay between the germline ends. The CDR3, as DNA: TGTGCCAGCAGGACCACAGGGAACCTGTTTTTT. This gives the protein CASRTTGNLFF.

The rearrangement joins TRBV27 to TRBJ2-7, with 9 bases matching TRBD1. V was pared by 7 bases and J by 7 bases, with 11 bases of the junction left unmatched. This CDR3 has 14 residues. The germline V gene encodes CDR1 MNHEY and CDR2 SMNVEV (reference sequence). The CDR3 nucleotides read TGTGCCAGCAAACAGACAGGGGGAACGGAGGAGCAGTACTTC. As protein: CASKQTGGTEEQYF.

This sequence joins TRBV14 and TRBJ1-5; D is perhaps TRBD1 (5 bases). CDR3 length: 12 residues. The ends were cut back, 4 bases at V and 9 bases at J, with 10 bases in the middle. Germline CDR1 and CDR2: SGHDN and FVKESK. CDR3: CASSLPGRPQHF. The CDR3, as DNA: TGTGCCAGCAGCCTACCAGGGCGGCCCCAGCATTTT.

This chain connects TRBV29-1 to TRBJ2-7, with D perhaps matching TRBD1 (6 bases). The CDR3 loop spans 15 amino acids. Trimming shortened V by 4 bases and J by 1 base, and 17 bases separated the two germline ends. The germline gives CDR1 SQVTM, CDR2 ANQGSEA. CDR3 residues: CSVGGDRPNSYEQYF. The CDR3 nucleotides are TGCAGCGTTGGAGGAGACAGGCCCAATTCCTACGAGCAGTACTTC.

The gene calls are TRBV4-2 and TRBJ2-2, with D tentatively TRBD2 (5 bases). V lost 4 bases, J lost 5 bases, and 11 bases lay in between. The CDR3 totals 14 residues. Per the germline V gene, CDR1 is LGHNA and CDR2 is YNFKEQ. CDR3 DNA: TGTGCCAGCAGCCCCCCGGACTTTACCGGGGAGCTGTTTTTT. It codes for CASSPPDFTGELFF.

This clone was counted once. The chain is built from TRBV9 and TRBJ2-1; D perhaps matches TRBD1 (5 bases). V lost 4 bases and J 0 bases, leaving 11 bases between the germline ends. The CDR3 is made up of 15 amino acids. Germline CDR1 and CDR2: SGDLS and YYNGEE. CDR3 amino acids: CASSITGASYNEQFF. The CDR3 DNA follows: TGTGCCAGCAGCATTACAGGAGCCTCCTACAATGAGCAGTTCTTC.

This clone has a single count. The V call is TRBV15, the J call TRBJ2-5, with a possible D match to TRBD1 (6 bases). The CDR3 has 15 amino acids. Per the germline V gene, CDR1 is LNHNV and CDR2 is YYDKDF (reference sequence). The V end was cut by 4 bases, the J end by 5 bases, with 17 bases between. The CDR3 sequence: CATSIDRYQIETQYF. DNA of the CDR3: TGTGCCACCAGCATAGACAGGTACCAGATCGAGACCCAGTACTTC.

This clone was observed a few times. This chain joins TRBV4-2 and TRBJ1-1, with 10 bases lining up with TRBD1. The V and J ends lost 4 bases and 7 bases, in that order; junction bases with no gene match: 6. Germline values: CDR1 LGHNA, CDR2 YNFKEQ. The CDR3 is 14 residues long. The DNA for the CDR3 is TGTGCCAGCAGCCGTGGGACAGGGGCGGATGAAGCTTTCTTT. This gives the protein CASSRGTGADEAFF.

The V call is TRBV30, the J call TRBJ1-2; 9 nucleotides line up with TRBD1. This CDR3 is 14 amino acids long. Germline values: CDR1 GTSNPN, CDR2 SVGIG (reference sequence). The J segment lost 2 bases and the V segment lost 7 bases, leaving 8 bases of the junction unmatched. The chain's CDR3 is CASTPGQGNYGYTF. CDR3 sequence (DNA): TGTGCCTCTACACCGGGACAGGGAAACTATGGCTACACCTTC. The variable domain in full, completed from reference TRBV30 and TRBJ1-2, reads SQTIHQWPATLVQPVGSPLSLECTVEGTSNPNLYWYRQAAGRGLQLLFYSVGIGQISSEVPQNLSASRPQDRQFILSSKKLLLSDSGFYLCASTPGQGNYGYTFGSGTRLTVV.

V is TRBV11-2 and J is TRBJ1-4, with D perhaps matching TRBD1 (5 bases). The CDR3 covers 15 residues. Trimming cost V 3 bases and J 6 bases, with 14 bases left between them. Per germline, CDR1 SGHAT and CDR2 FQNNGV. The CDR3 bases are TGTGCCAGCAGCTTTCTCTTTGGGGCTGATGAAAAACTGTTTTTT. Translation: CASSFLFGADEKLFF.

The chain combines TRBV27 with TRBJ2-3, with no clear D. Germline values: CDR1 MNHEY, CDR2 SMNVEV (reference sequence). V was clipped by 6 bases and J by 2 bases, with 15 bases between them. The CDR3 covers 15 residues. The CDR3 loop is CASSPTGSATDTQYF. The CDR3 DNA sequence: TGTGCCAGCAGCCCGACCGGGTCAGCCACAGATACGCAGTATTTT.

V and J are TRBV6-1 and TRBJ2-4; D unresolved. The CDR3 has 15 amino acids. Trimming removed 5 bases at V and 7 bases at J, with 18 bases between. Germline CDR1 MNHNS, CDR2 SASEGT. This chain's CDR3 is CASSPSATSGNIQYF. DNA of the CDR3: TGTGCCAGCAGTCCCTCGGCCACGTCCGGGAACATTCAGTACTTC.